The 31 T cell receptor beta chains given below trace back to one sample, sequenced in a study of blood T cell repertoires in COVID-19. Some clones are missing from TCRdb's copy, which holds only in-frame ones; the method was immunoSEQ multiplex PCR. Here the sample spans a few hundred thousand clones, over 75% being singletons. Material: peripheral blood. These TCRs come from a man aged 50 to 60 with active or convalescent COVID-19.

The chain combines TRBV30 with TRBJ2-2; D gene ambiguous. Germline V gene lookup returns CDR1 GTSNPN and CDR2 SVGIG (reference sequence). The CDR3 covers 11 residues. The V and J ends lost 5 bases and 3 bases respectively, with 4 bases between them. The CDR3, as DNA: TGTGCCTGGTCGGACACCGGGGAGCTGTTTTTT. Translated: CAWSDTGELFF.

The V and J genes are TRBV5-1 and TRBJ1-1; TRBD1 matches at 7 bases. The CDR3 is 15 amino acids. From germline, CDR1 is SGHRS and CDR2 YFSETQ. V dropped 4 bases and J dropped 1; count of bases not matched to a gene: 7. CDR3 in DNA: TGCGCCAGCAGCAGCCAGACAGGGCAGAACACTGAAGCTTTCTTT. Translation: CASSSQTGQNTEAFF. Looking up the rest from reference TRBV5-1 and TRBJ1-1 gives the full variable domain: KAGVTQTPRYLIKTRGQQVTLSCSPISGHRSVSWYQQTPGQGLQFLFEYFSETQRNKGNFPGRFSGRQFSNSRSEMNVSTLELGDSALYLCASSSQTGQNTEAFFGQGTRLTVV.

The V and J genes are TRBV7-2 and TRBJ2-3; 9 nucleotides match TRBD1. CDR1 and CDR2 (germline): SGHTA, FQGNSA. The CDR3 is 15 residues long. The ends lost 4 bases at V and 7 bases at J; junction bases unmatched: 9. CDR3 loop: CASSSDRGAVNTQYF. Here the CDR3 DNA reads TGTGCCAGCAGCTCGGACAGGGGAGCAGTCAATACGCAGTATTTT.

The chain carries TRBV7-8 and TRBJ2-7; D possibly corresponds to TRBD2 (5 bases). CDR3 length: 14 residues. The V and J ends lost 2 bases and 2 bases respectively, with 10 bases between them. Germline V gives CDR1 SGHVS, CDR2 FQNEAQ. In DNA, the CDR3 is TGTGCCAGCAGCTTAACTAGTAATACCTACGAGCAGTACTTC. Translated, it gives CASSLTSNTYEQYF.

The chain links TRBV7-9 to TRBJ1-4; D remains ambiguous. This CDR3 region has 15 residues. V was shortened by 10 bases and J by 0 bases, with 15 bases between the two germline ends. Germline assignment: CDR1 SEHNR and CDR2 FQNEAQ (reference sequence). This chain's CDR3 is CATSRVPATNEKLFF. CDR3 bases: TGTGCCACGTCCCGAGTCCCTGCAACTAATGAAAAACTGTTTTTT.

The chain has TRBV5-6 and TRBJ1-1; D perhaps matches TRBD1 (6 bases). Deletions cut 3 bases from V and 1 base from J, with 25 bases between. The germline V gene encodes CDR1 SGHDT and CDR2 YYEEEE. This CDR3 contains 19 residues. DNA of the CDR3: TGTGCCAGCAGCTGGGGGGGACCCGGGACACGCGCAGGGAACACTGAAGCTTTCTTT. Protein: CASSWGGPGTRAGNTEAFF.

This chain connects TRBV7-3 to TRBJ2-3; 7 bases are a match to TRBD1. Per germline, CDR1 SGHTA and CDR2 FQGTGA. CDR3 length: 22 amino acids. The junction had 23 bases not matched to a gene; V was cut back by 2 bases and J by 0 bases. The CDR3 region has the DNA TGTGCCAGCAGCTTAGGACAGGCCCGGGTGAGTACCGTCGAGGGCAGCACAGATACGCAGTATTTT. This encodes CASSLGQARVSTVEGSTDTQYF. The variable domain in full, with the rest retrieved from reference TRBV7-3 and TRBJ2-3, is GAGVSQTPSNKVTEKGKYVELRCDPISGHTALYWYRQSLGQGPEFLIYFQGTGAADDSGLPNDRFFAVRPEGSVSTLKIQRTERGDSAVYLCASSLGQARVSTVEGSTDTQYFGPGTRLTVL.

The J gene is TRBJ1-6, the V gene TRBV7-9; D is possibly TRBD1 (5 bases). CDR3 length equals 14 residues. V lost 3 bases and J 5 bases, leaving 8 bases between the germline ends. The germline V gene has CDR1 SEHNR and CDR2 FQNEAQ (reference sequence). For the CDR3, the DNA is TGTGCCAGCAGCTTTCGACAGAATAATTCACCCCTCCACTTT. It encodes CASSFRQNNSPLHF. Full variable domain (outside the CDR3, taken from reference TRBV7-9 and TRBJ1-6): DTGVSQNPRHKITKRGQNVTFRCDPISEHNRLYWYRQTLGQGPEFLTYFQNEAQLEKSRLLSDRFSAERPKGSFSTLEIQRTEQGDSAMYLCASSFRQNNSPLHFGNGTRLTVT.

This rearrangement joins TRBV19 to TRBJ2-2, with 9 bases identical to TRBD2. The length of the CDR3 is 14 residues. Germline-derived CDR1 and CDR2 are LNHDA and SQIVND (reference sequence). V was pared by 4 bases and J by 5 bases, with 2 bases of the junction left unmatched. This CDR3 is CASSSGRGTGELFF. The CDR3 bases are TGTGCCAGTAGTAGCGGGAGGGGGACCGGGGAGCTGTTTTTT. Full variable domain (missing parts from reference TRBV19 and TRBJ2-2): DGGITQSPKYLFRKEGQNVTLSCEQNLNHDAMYWYRQDPGQGLRLIYYSQIVNDFQKGDIAEGYSVSREKKESFPLTVTSAQKNPTAFYLCASSSGRGTGELFFGEGSRLTVL.

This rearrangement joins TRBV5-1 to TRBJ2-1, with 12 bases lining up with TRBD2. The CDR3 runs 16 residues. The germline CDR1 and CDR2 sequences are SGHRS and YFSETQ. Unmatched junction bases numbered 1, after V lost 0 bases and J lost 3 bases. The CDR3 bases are TGCGCCAGCAGCTTGGGACTAGCGGGAGTCTACAATGAGCAGTTCTTC. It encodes CASSLGLAGVYNEQFF.

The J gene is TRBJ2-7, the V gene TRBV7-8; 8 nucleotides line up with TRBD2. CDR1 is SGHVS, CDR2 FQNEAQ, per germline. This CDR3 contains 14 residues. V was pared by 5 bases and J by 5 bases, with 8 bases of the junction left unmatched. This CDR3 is CASSGGAGGNEQYF. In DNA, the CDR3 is TGTGCCAGCAGCGGGGGGGCGGGAGGTAACGAGCAGTACTTC.

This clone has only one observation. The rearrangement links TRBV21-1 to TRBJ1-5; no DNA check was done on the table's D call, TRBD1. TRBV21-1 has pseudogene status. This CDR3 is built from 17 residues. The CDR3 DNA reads TGTGCCAGCAGCGAAAAAAAGACGGACAGGGGCAATCAGCCCCAGCATTTT. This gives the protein CASSEKKTDRGNQPQHF.

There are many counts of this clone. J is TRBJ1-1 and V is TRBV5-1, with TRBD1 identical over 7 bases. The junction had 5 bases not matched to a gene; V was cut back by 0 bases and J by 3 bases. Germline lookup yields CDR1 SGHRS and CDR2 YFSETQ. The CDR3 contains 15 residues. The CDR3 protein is CASSLEGAPYTEAFF. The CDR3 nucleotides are TGCGCCAGCAGCTTGGAGGGGGCCCCCTACACTGAAGCTTTCTTT.

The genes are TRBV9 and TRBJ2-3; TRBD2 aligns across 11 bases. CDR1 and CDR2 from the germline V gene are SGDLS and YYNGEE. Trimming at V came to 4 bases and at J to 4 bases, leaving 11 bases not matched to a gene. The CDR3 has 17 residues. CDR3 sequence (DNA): TGTGCCAGCAGCTCGTACTCTAGCGGGGGGATTTCAGATACGCAGTATTTT. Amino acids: CASSSYSSGGISDTQYF.

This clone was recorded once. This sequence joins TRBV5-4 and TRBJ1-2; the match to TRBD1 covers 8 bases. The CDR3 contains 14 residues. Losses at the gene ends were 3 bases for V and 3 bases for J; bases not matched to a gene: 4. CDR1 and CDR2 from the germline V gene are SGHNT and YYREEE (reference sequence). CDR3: CASSSKGQDYGYTF. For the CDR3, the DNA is TGTGCCAGCAGCTCGAAGGGACAGGACTATGGCTACACCTTC.

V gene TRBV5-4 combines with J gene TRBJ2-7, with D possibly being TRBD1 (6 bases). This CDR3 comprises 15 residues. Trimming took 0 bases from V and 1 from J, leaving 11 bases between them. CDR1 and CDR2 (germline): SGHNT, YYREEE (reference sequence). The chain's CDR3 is CASSLGQGLSYEQYF. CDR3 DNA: TGTGCCAGCAGCTTGGGGCAGGGGTTATCCTACGAGCAGTACTTC.

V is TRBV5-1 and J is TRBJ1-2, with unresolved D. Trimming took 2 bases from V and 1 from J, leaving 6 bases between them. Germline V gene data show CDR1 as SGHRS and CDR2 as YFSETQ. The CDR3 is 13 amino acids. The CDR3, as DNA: TGCGCCAGCAGCTTTGGCAGTAACTATGGCTACACCTTC. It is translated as CASSFGSNYGYTF. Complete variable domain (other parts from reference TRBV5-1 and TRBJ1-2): KAGVTQTPRYLIKTRGQQVTLSCSPISGHRSVSWYQQTPGQGLQFLFEYFSETQRNKGNFPGRFSGRQFSNSRSEMNVSTLELGDSALYLCASSFGSNYGYTFGSGTRLTVV.

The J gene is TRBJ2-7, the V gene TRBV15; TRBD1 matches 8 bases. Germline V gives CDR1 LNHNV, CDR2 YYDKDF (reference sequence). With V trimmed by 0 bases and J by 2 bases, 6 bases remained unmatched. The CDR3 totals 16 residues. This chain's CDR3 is CATSRDRQGTPYEQYF. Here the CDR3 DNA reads TGTGCCACCAGCAGAGATCGACAGGGGACTCCCTACGAGCAGTACTTC.

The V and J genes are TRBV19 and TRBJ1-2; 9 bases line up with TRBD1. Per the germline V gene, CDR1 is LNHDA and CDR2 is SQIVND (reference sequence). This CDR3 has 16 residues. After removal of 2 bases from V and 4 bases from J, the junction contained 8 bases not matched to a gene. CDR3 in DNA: TGTGCCAGTAGTATACGCGGACAGGGGAATTCCTATGGCTACACCTTC. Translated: CASSIRGQGNSYGYTF.

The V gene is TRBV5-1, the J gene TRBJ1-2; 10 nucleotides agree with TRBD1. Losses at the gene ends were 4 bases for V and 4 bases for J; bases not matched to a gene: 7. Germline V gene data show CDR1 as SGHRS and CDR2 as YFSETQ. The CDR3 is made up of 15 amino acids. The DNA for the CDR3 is TGCGCCAGCAGCGGAGGGACAGGGGCAGCCTATGGCTACACCTTC. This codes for CASSGGTGAAYGYTF. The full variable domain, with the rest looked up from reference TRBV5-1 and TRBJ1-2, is KAGVTQTPRYLIKTRGQQVTLSCSPISGHRSVSWYQQTPGQGLQFLFEYFSETQRNKGNFPGRFSGRQFSNSRSEMNVSTLELGDSALYLCASSGGTGAAYGYTFGSGTRLTVV.

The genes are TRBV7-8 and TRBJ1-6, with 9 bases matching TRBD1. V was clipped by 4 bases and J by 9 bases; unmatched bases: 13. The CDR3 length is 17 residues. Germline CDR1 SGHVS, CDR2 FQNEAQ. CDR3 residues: CASSSPGQGLVFSPLHF. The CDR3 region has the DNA TGTGCCAGCAGCTCTCCGGGACAGGGTTTGGTATTTTCACCCCTCCACTTT.

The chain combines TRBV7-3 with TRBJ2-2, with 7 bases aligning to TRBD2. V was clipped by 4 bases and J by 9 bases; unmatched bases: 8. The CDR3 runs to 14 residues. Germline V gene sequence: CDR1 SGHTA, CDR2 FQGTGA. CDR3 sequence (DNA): TGTGCCAGCAGCTCCACGCGGGAGTCCCGGGAGCTGTTTTTT. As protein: CASSSTRESRELFF. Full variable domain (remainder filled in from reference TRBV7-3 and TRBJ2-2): GAGVSQTPSNKVTEKGKYVELRCDPISGHTALYWYRQSLGQGPEFLIYFQGTGAADDSGLPNDRFFAVRPEGSVSTLKIQRTERGDSAVYLCASSSTRESRELFFGEGSRLTVL.

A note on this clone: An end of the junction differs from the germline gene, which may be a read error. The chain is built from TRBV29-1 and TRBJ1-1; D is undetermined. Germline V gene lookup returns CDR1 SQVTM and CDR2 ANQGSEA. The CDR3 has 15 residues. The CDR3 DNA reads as TGCAGCGTCGAAGGGCAGATTGGCTCGAACACTGAAGCTTTCTTT. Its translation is CSVEGQIGSNTEAFF.

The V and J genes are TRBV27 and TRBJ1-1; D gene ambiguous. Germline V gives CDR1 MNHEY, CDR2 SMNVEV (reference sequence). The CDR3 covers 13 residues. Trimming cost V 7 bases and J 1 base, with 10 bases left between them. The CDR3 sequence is CASISRRNTEAFF. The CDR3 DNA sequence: TGTGCCAGCATCTCACGGAGGAACACTGAAGCTTTCTTT.

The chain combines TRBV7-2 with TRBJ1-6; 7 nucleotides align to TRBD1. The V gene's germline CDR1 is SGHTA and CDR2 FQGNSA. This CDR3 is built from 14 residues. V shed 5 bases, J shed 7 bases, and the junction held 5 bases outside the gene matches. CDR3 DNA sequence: TGTGCCAGCAGCCAGACAGGGAAGAATTCACCCCTCCACTTT. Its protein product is CASSQTGKNSPLHF.

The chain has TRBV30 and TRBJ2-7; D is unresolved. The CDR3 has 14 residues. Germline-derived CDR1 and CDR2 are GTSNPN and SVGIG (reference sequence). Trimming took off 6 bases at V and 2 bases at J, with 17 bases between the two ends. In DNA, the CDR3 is TGTGCCTGCGGACCCGGTGTTTTGGCCTACGAGCAGTACTTC. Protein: CACGPGVLAYEQYF.

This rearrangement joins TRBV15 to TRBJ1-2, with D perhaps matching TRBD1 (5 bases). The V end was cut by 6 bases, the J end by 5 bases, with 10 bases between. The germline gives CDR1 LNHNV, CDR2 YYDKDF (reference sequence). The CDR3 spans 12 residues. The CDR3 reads CATRADRYGYTF. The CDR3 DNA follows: TGTGCCACCAGGGCAGACAGATATGGCTACACCTTC.

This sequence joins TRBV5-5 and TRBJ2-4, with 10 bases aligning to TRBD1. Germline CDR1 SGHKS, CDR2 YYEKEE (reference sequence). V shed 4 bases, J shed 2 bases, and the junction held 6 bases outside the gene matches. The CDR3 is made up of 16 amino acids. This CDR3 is CASSEGQGISKNIQYF. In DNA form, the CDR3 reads TGTGCCAGCAGCGAGGGACAGGGGATCTCCAAAAACATTCAGTACTTC. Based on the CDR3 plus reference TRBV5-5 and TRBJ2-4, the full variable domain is DAGVTQSPTHLIKTRGQQVTLRCSPISGHKSVSWYQQVLGQGPQFIFQYYEKEERGRGNFPDRFSARQFPNYSSELNVNALLLGDSALYLCASSEGQGISKNIQYFGAGTRLSVL.

The DNA of the CDR3 is TGTGCCAGCATCGTGGGCAGGGGGGTTTCGTCTGGGGCCAACGTCCTGACTTTC. The encoded protein is CASIVGRGVSSGANVLTF. The chain links TRBV2 to TRBJ2-6; a weak D match, TRBD1 (7 bases). V was shortened by 7 bases and J by 1 base, with 20 bases between the two germline ends. This CDR3 has 18 amino acids. Germline-derived CDR1 and CDR2 are SNHLY and FYNNEI.

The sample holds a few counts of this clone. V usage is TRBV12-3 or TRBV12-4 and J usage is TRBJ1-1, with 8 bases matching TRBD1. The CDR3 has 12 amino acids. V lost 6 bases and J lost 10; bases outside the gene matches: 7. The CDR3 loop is CASSPTGVGAFF. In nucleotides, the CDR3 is TGTGCCAGCAGCCCGACAGGGGTCGGAGCTTTCTTT.

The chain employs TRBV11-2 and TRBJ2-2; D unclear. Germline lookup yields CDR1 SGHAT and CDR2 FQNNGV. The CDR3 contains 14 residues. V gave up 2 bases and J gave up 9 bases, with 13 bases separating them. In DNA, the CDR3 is TGTGCCAGCAGCTTACAGTTAGCCCCCCGGGAGCTGTTTTTT. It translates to CASSLQLAPRELFF. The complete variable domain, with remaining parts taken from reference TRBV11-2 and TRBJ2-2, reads EAGVAQSPRYKIIEKRQSVAFWCNPISGHATLYWYQQILGQGPKLLIQFQNNGVVDDSQLPKDRFSAERLKGVDSTLKIQPAKLEDSAVYLCASSLQLAPRELFFGEGSRLTVL.